The present TCR beta chain was sequenced within a study of blood T cell repertoires in COVID-19. Source study methods: Amplification from reference gene primers served as the basis for estimated nucleated cell counts. The table came from immunoSEQ multiplex PCR; TCRdb's copy has only in-frame clones and leaves some out. V, J and clone size derive from that table, while D and trimming were established from the DNA sequence. The table shows 140,000 to 150,000 clones, with about 87% occurring only once. The sample consisted of peripheral blood. The sequence was collected from a woman aged 45 to 65 with acute or convalescent COVID-19.

The CDR3 region is CASSLEASGGDLQETQYF. Here the CDR3 DNA reads TGTGCCAGCAGCTTAGAAGCCAGCGGGGGGGACCTCCAAGAGACCCAGTACTTC. The gene calls are TRBV7-6 and TRBJ2-5; 10 nucleotides line up with TRBD2. The V and J ends lost 1 base and 1 base, in that order; junction bases with no gene match: 9. The CDR3 runs 18 residues. The germline gives CDR1 SGHVS, CDR2 FNYEAQ.